This T cell receptor beta chain was recovered during a study of T cells in Graves' hyperthyroidism and ophthalmopathy. Regions amplified from RNA transcripts were the TCR beta CDR3 regions. With the HTBI primer set, the TCR CDR3 went through a first round of RT-PCR. TCRdb processed the multiplex PCR reads anew with MiXCR; each CDR3 protein has one entry. The table has 500,000 or so distinct CDR3 sequences, approximately 17% seen once; the top ten hold 17%. Points from the study as a whole: Blood also contained most expanded thyroid clonotypes above 0.001.

This CDR3 is 13 amino acids long. Germline V gene sequence: CDR1 MNHNS, CDR2 SASEGT. V lost 6 bases to trimming and J lost 6 bases; unmatched junction nucleotides: 5. A patient was excluded if there was uncontrolled infection, other autoimmune disease, pregnancy or lactation. This sample holds PBMCs from roughly 10 ml fresh peripheral blood. The sample holds many counts of this clonotype. Its antigen is not identified. The sequence derives from a woman younger than 35 with Graves' ophthalmopathy. Sequencing used blood. The chain couples TRBV6-1 to TRBJ2-7; 10 bases match TRBD1. CDR3 region: CASSPWDRGEQYF. In DNA form, the CDR3 reads TGTGCCAGCAGCCCTTGGGACAGGGGCGAGCAGTACTTC.